A single sample is the source of the 29 T cell receptor beta chains below, sequenced in a study of T cell clonotyping in hematopoietic cell transplantation. The sample's time point: recipient sample about 28 days before transplant, after cytoreduction. Data came from immunoSEQ multiplex PCR; TCRdb stores just in-frame clones and leaves some out. The data contain about 45,000 clones, around 83% of them singletons. Specimen: peripheral blood mononuclear cells, collected before stem cell transplant. These receptors came from a man between 60 and 75 years old with myelodysplastic syndrome. Some clones in this sample may be carry-over from other donors' samples.

The chain joins TRBV6-1 to TRBJ2-7; possible D gene TRBD2, 6 bases. The CDR3 is 14 amino acids. Trimming removed 7 bases at V and 1 base at J, with 14 bases between. Germline V lookup: CDR1 MNHNS, CDR2 SASEGT. The DNA for the CDR3 is TGTGCCAGCACCCCGGGACTTCGATCCTACGAGCAGTACTTC. This gives the protein CASTPGLRSYEQYF.

The chain couples TRBV29-1 to TRBJ1-4; D gene unclear. The length of the CDR3 is 14 residues. V was trimmed by 1 base and J by 8 bases, leaving 14 bases between them. Looked up from germline, CDR1 is SQVTM and CDR2 is ANQGSEA. This CDR3 reads CSVEGDGGTEKLFF. The DNA of the CDR3 is TGCAGCGTTGAAGGTGACGGTGGAACAGAAAAACTGTTTTTT. The complete variable domain, with remaining parts taken from reference TRBV29-1 and TRBJ1-4, reads SAVISQKPSRDICQRGTSLTIQCQVDSQVTMMFWYRQQPGQSLTLIATANQGSEATYESGFVIDKFPISRPNLTFSTLTVSNMSPEDSSIYLCSVEGDGGTEKLFFGSGTQLSVL.

The CDR3 DNA reads TGTGCCAGCTCGAGGGACAGGGACTACACTGAAGCTTTCTTT. It is translated as CASSRDRDYTEAFF. V gene TRBV27 combines with J gene TRBJ1-1, with 9 bases matching TRBD1. V lost 8 bases and J lost 3; bases outside the gene matches: 7. The CDR3 totals 14 residues. The germline CDR1 and CDR2 sequences are MNHEY and SMNVEV (reference sequence).

There are a few counts of this clone. The chain joins TRBV7-2 to TRBJ2-7; D remains unclear. Germline assignment: CDR1 SGHTA and CDR2 FQGNSA. Trimming took off 5 bases at V and 6 bases at J, with 11 bases between the two ends. The CDR3 runs 12 residues. CDR3 region: CASSPGMTEQYF. CDR3 coding DNA: TGTGCCAGCAGCCCCGGAATGACCGAGCAGTACTTC.

The sample holds one count of this clone. The chain employs TRBV6-5 and TRBJ1-3, with D unresolved. From germline, CDR1 is MNHEY and CDR2 SVGAGI. V shed 6 bases and J shed 0 bases, with 12 bases lying between them. The CDR3 contains 15 residues. Here the CDR3 reads CASSFGGSSGNTIYF. The DNA for the CDR3 is TGTGCCAGCAGCTTCGGAGGAAGCTCTGGAAACACCATATATTTT.

This sequence joins TRBV30 and TRBJ1-2, with D possibly matching TRBD1 (6 bases). CDR1 is GTSNPN, CDR2 SVGIG, per germline (reference sequence). The CDR3 covers 13 residues. Trimming pared 0 bases from V and 8 bases from J, leaving 13 bases between. In DNA form, the CDR3 reads TGTGCCTGGAGTGTCCGGGGGGCTCTGGGCTACACCTTC. Its translation is CAWSVRGALGYTF.

The chain recombines TRBV19 with TRBJ2-1; D unresolved. CDR1 and CDR2 from the germline V gene are LNHDA and SQIVND (reference sequence). CDR3 length: 13 residues. Trimming stripped 10 bases from V and 7 bases from J, with 17 bases between. The CDR3 DNA reads as TGTGCCACCAGCCTGGGTAATAGAAATGAGCAGTTCTTC. Protein: CATSLGNRNEQFF.

The chain recombines TRBV7-9 with TRBJ2-3; 7 nucleotides align to TRBD2. Unmatched junction bases numbered 3, after V lost 2 bases and J lost 4 bases. CDR3 length: 14 amino acids. CDR1 and CDR2 (germline): SEHNR, FQNEAQ (reference sequence). The CDR3 coding sequence is TGTGCCAGCAGCTTATGGGGGGGACCAGATACGCAGTATTTT. Translation gives CASSLWGGPDTQYF.

The chain uses TRBV11-1 and TRBJ1-5; TRBD1 matches at 10 bases. Germline CDR1 SGHAT, CDR2 FQDESV (reference sequence). The CDR3 spans 15 residues. The ends lost 6 bases at V and 8 bases at J; junction bases unmatched: 10. CDR3 loop: CASSSDRGRSEPQHF. CDR3 coding DNA: TGTGCCAGCAGTTCCGACAGGGGGCGCTCGGAGCCCCAGCATTTT.

The rearrangement uses TRBV7-9 and TRBJ1-6; TRBD1 is a possible D gene (5 bases). The CDR3 has 18 residues. Trimming removed 1 base at V and 6 bases at J, with 19 bases between. Germline CDR1 reads SEHNR; CDR2 reads FQNEAQ (reference sequence). This chain's CDR3 is CASSLVIIREASNSPLHF. The CDR3 coding sequence is TGTGCCAGCAGCTTAGTCATCATCAGGGAGGCGAGTAATTCACCCCTCCACTTT.

The genes are TRBV4-2 and TRBJ2-2; TRBD2 matches 9 bases. There are 21 residues in the CDR3. J gave up 3 bases and V 0 bases, and 17 bases lay outside the gene matches. The germline V gene has CDR1 LGHNA and CDR2 YNFKEQ. The CDR3 nucleotides read TGTGCCAGCAGCCAAGATCGGGTACGGGCGGGGGGGGCTACTTACACCGGGGAGCTGTTTTTT. Protein: CASSQDRVRAGGATYTGELFF.

This sequence joins TRBV28 and TRBJ2-7, with TRBD1 matching 9 bases. The V segment lost 4 bases and the J segment 6 bases; nucleotides outside the gene matches: 10. Germline lookup yields CDR1 MDHEN and CDR2 SYDVKM. This CDR3 has 15 amino acids. The CDR3 DNA is TGTGCCAGCAGTTCCCAGGCCGGGACAGGGCCCGAGCAGTACTTC. This sequence encodes CASSSQAGTGPEQYF.

The V gene is TRBV2, the J gene TRBJ1-2; TRBD1 matches 9 bases. With 6 bases clipped from V and 10 bases from J, the junction kept 12 bases outside the gene matches. CDR3 length: 14 amino acids. Germline CDR1 and CDR2: SNHLY and FYNNEI. As DNA, the CDR3 is TGTGCCAGCAGCCTAGGACAGGGGAGAATGGACTACACCTTC. Protein product: CASSLGQGRMDYTF.

The chain links TRBV7-9 to TRBJ2-4; 9 bases are a match to TRBD1. V lost 5 bases, J lost 6 bases, and 11 bases stayed unmatched. Germline V gene data show CDR1 as SEHNR and CDR2 as FQNEAQ (reference sequence). This CDR3 spans 16 amino acids. CDR3 DNA: TGTGCCAGCAGCCCCGGGACAGGGAGGACCGGAAACATTCAGTACTTC. Translation gives CASSPGTGRTGNIQYF.

The DNA of the CDR3 is TGTGCCAGCAGCTATTTCGGGACGGAAAATGAAAAACTGTTTTTT. Encoded protein: CASSYFGTENEKLFF. The V and J genes are TRBV7-2 and TRBJ1-4; D possibly corresponds to TRBD1 (5 bases). With 4 bases removed from V and 5 bases from J, the gap between germline ends came to 14 bases. The CDR3 extends over 15 amino acids. CDR1 and CDR2 (germline): SGHTA, FQGNSA.

J is TRBJ2-7 and V is TRBV2, with D perhaps given as TRBD1 or TRBD2 (5 bases each). V was trimmed by 2 bases and J by 3 bases, leaving 14 bases between them. Per the germline V gene, CDR1 is SNHLY and CDR2 is FYNNEI. This CDR3 has 15 amino acids. The CDR3 DNA is TGTGCCAGCAGTGAACTCCCCGGGGCGGACTACGAGCAGTACTTC. Protein sequence: CASSELPGADYEQYF.

The rearrangement uses TRBV19 and TRBJ1-5, with 9 bases matching TRBD1. Trimming took 9 bases from V and 4 from J; bases not matched to a gene: 13. CDR1 LNHDA and CDR2 SQIVND come from the germline V gene (reference sequence). There are 16 residues in the CDR3. The CDR3, as DNA: TGTGCCAGCCAATATGAATCCGGGACAGGGAATCAGCCCCAGCATTTT. Translated: CASQYESGTGNQPQHF.

The CDR3 protein is CASSLMGTGGEKLFF. In nucleotides, the CDR3 is TGTGCCAGCAGTTTAATGGGGACAGGGGGCGAAAAACTGTTTTTT. The genes are TRBV28 and TRBJ1-4; 12 bases map to TRBD1. This CDR3 is built from 15 residues. The trim removed 2 bases at V and 8 bases at J, leaving 3 bases unmatched. Germline CDR1 and CDR2: MDHEN and SYDVKM.

V usage is TRBV11-2 and J usage is TRBJ2-7; tentatively, D is TRBD2 (6 bases). This CDR3 comprises 16 residues. Germline V gives CDR1 SGHAT, CDR2 FQNNGV. V gave up 5 bases and J gave up 4 bases, with 21 bases separating them. The CDR3 DNA sequence: TGTGCCAGCAGCCTGGAAGGGGCGGCGGGGCGGTACGAGCAGTACTTC. It specifies CASSLEGAAGRYEQYF.

J is TRBJ2-2 and V is TRBV6-5; D may be TRBD1 or TRBD2 (6 bases each). V gave up 8 bases and J gave up 6 bases, with 19 bases separating them. Germline CDR1 reads MNHEY; CDR2 reads SVGAGI. This CDR3 is 15 amino acids long. CDR3 DNA sequence: TGTGCCAGCGTCGCACCGGGGGCGAAGGCCGGGGAGCTGTTTTTT. It yields the protein CASVAPGAKAGELFF.

The chain recombines TRBV9 with TRBJ2-3; no clear D gene. Trimming cost V 3 bases and J 5 bases, with 4 bases left between them. Germline lookup yields CDR1 SGDLS and CDR2 YYNGEE. The CDR3 is made up of 11 amino acids. The CDR3 spells CASSGKDTQYF. The CDR3 DNA is TGTGCCAGCAGCGGAAAAGATACGCAGTATTTT.

The genes are TRBV10-1 and TRBJ1-6, with TRBD1 matching over 8 bases. Germline CDR1 WNHNN, CDR2 SYGVQD (reference sequence). The CDR3 length is 15 residues. The ends lost 3 bases at V and 7 bases at J; junction bases unmatched: 5. The DNA of the CDR3 is TGCGCCAGCAGTGACGGGACAGGTCAGAATTCACCCCTCCACTTT. Protein sequence: CASSDGTGQNSPLHF.

The gene calls are TRBV5-6 and TRBJ2-5, with D perhaps TRBD1 (5 bases). CDR1 is SGHDT and CDR2 is YYEEEE in the germline V gene. Trimming shortened V by 0 bases and J by 2 bases, and 8 bases separated the two germline ends. This CDR3 is 14 amino acids long. The CDR3 loop is CASSLGRQQETQYF. The CDR3 nucleotides read TGTGCCAGCAGCTTGGGCAGACAGCAAGAGACCCAGTACTTC.

The chain recombines TRBV19 with TRBJ1-1; tentatively, D is TRBD1 (5 bases). Deletions cut 1 base from V and 5 bases from J, with 11 bases between. The CDR3 consists of 14 residues. Germline CDR1 LNHDA, CDR2 SQIVND (reference sequence). The CDR3 is CASSIAAGGTEAFF. The CDR3 DNA follows: TGTGCCAGTAGTATAGCAGCGGGGGGAACTGAAGCTTTCTTT.

V and J are TRBV7-9 and TRBJ1-2; no clear D gene. CDR3 size: 13 residues. Trimming left V 5 bases short and J 3 bases short, with 10 bases between. The V gene's germline CDR1 is SEHNR and CDR2 FQNEAQ (reference sequence). The chain's CDR3 is CASSPERYYGYTF. In DNA, the CDR3 is TGTGCCAGCAGCCCCGAGAGGTACTATGGCTACACCTTC.

This clone was counted only a few times. The chain carries TRBV29-1 and TRBJ2-7; D perhaps matches TRBD2 (6 bases). The CDR3 is 13 residues long. V was cut by 7 bases and J by 4 bases, with 17 bases left in between. CDR1 SQVTM and CDR2 ANQGSEA come from the germline V gene. CDR3 in DNA: TGCAGCGCCGAATCGGGGGATAGGTACGAGCAGTACTTC. Protein: CSAESGDRYEQYF.

V usage is TRBV7-6 and J usage is TRBJ1-2, with D possibly matching TRBD1 (5 bases). CDR1 and CDR2 (germline): SGHVS, FNYEAQ. The CDR3 runs 13 residues. Trimming removed 3 bases at V and 1 base at J, with 6 bases between. CDR3 in DNA: TGTGCCAGCAGCTTGGACATTAACTATGGCTACACCTTC. Protein sequence: CASSLDINYGYTF.

This chain uses TRBV28 with TRBJ2-5; 9 bases are a match to TRBD1. This CDR3 comprises 15 residues. CDR1 MDHEN and CDR2 SYDVKM come from the germline V gene. Trimming took 5 bases from V and 5 from J; bases not matched to a gene: 9. The CDR3 coding sequence is TGTGCCAGCAGTACCCCCGGACAGGGGTCGGAGACCCAGTACTTC. Translated: CASSTPGQGSETQYF.

The V gene is TRBV7-2, the J gene TRBJ1-1; maybe TRBD1 (5 bases). Germline V gene data show CDR1 as SGHTA and CDR2 as FQGNSA. CDR3 size: 16 residues. Trimming removed 7 bases at V and 7 bases at J, with 25 bases between. CDR3 loop: CASIDSFPQGLNEAFF. In DNA, the CDR3 is TGTGCCAGCATCGACAGTTTTCCCCAGGGCCTAAATGAAGCTTTCTTT.